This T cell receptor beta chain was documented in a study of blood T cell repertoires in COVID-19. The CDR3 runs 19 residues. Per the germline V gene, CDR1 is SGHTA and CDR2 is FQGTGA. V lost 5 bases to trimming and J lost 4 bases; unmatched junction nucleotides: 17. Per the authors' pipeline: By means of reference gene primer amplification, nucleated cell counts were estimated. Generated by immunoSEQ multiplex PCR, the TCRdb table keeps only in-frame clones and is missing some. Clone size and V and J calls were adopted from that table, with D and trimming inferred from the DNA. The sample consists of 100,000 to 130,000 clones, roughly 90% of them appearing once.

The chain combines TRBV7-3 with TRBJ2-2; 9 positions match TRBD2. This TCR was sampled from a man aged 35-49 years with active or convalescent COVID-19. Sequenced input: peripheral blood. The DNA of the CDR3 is TGTGCCAGCAGCCCTCGGGGTAGCGGGAGCTATGAACGCACCGGGGAGCTGTTTTTT. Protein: CASSPRGSGSYERTGELFF.